A single sample gave rise to the 27 T cell receptor beta chains below, sequenced in a study of blood T cell repertoires in COVID-19. Clones were read by immunoSEQ multiplex PCR, and TCRdb kept only the in-frame ones, dropping some. The sample includes fewer than 45,000 clones, less than 90% seen only once; the top ten take 1.5% to 2%. Sequenced: peripheral blood. The origin of the receptors is a man aged 55-75 years with COVID-19, enrolled during active disease.

This clone is a singleton in its sample. The chain is built from TRBV9 and TRBJ2-3, with TRBD2 matching 9 bases. CDR1 is SGDLS and CDR2 is YYNGEE in the germline V gene. The CDR3 contains 16 residues. Trimming took 0 bases from V and 3 from J; bases not matched to a gene: 5. The CDR3: CASSVDSGRTTDTQYF. The CDR3, as DNA: TGTGCCAGCAGCGTAGATAGCGGGAGAACGACAGATACGCAGTATTTT.

The genes are TRBV7-8 and TRBJ1-3; TRBD1 is a possible D gene (5 bases). The ends were cut back, 6 bases at V and 0 bases at J, with 12 bases in the middle. The germline gives CDR1 SGHVS, CDR2 FQNEAQ. CDR3 length equals 15 residues. The CDR3 coding sequence is TGTGCCAGCAGTACCCGGACAACCTCTGGAAACACCATATATTTT. As protein: CASSTRTTSGNTIYF.

This clone has a single count. The rearrangement links TRBV21-1 to TRBJ2-6; the table's D gene call, TRBD2, was not cross checked with the DNA. TRBV21-1 is a recognized pseudogene. CDR3 size: 15 residues. CDR3 DNA sequence: TGTGCCAGCAGCATCCGGTGCTCTGGGGCCAACGTCCTGACTTTC. Its translation is CASSIRCSGANVLTF.

This chain connects TRBV5-1 to TRBJ1-1, with a tentative D call TRBD1 (5 bases). The CDR3 spans 12 residues. Per germline, CDR1 SGHRS and CDR2 YFSETQ. Trimming pared 4 bases from V and 11 bases from J, leaving 15 bases between. The chain's CDR3 is CASSTSGVGAFF. DNA of the CDR3: TGCGCCAGCAGCACCTCGGGGGTTGGGGCTTTCTTT.

CDR3 nucleotides: TGTGCCAGCAGTATCGACAGCTCCTACGAGCAGTACTTC. The encoded protein is CASSIDSSYEQYF. The chain uses TRBV12-3 or TRBV12-4 and TRBJ2-7; possible D gene TRBD1, 5 bases. The CDR3 length is 13 residues. Trimming stripped 5 bases from V and 0 bases from J, with 8 bases between.

The CDR3 DNA sequence: TGTGCCAGCAGTGAAGCGCGCGTGGGCGGGGGTGCCGGGGAGCTGTTTTTT. It is translated as CASSEARVGGGAGELFF. This chain uses TRBV2 with TRBJ2-2, with 7 bases matching TRBD2. The V segment lost 0 bases and the J segment 6 bases; nucleotides outside the gene matches: 10. Germline CDR1 SNHLY, CDR2 FYNNEI. There are 17 residues in the CDR3.

The V call is TRBV10-1, the J call TRBJ2-2, with 7 bases that match TRBD2. The germline CDR1 and CDR2 sequences are WNHNN and SYGVQD (reference sequence). This CDR3 comprises 15 residues. J was trimmed by 0 bases and V by 6 bases; bases with no gene match: 4. The CDR3 protein is CASSPGLSNTGELFF. The CDR3 DNA reads TGCGCCAGCAGCCCGGGACTATCGAACACCGGGGAGCTGTTTTTT.

This clone was observed a few times. CDR3 loop: CASSPQAISYEQYF. In DNA, the CDR3 is TGTGCCAGCAGCCCACAAGCGATATCCTACGAGCAGTACTTC. J is TRBJ2-7 and V is TRBV7-6; D is unclear. Trimming pared 5 bases from V and 1 base from J, leaving 12 bases between. Germline V gene data show CDR1 as SGHVS and CDR2 as FNYEAQ. The CDR3 runs 14 residues.

This chain uses TRBV28 with TRBJ2-3, with 11 bases lining up with TRBD2. CDR1 and CDR2 from the germline V gene are MDHEN and SYDVKM. V dropped 8 bases and J dropped 4; count of bases not matched to a gene: 8. The CDR3 spans 15 residues. The CDR3, as DNA: TGTGCCAGCGGGTTTAGCGGGAGGGAGGCAGATACGCAGTATTTT. This encodes CASGFSGREADTQYF.

In this sample, this clone turned up once. The V and J genes are TRBV9 and TRBJ2-1; weak D call: TRBD2 (6 bases). This CDR3 is 16 amino acids long. Trimming took off 4 bases at V and 0 bases at J, with 14 bases between the two ends. Germline V gives CDR1 SGDLS, CDR2 YYNGEE. The CDR3 region has the DNA TGTGCCAGCAGCCGGGGACTTGAAAGCTCCTACAATGAGCAGTTCTTC. It encodes CASSRGLESSYNEQFF.

The gene calls are TRBV5-1 and TRBJ1-6; 8 positions match TRBD1. The junction had 5 bases not matched to a gene; V was cut back by 1 base and J by 8 bases. CDR1 is SGHRS, CDR2 YFSETQ, per germline. This CDR3 comprises 15 residues. The CDR3 here is CASSLQGALDSPLHF. CDR3 nucleotide sequence: TGCGCCAGCAGCTTGCAGGGGGCATTGGATTCACCCCTCCACTTT.

The chain couples TRBV3-1 (or the pseudogene TRBV3-2) to TRBJ1-6; 10 bases match TRBD1. The CDR3 has 17 residues. CDR1 is LGHDT, CDR2 YNNKEL, per germline (reference sequence). V gave up 3 bases and J gave up 7 bases; unmatched junction bases: 9. CDR3 amino acids: CASSHPGTGAPNSPLHF. CDR3 DNA sequence: TGTGCCAGCAGCCATCCCGGGACAGGGGCACCAAATTCACCCCTCCACTTT.

CDR3 DNA: TGTGCCAGTAGTTCCGGGACAGGGCCAGACACCATATATTTT. Its protein product is CASSSGTGPDTIYF. The J gene is TRBJ1-3, the V gene TRBV19; 9 bases match TRBD1. The CDR3 extends over 14 amino acids. Looked up from germline, CDR1 is LNHDA and CDR2 is SQIVND (reference sequence). V lost 5 bases to trimming and J lost 8 bases; unmatched junction nucleotides: 7.

This chain links TRBV25-1 with TRBJ2-3; TRBD2 might be the D (6 bases). The CDR3 is 16 amino acids. The V gene lost 3 bases and the J gene lost 0 bases, with 13 bases spanning the gap. Germline CDR1 reads MGHDK; CDR2 reads SYGVNS. CDR3 sequence (DNA): TGTGCCAGCAGTGACCCTGGAGGGCATAGCACAGATACGCAGTATTTT. Its translation is CASSDPGGHSTDTQYF. The variable domain in full, completed from reference TRBV25-1 and TRBJ2-3, reads EADIYQTPRYLVIGTGKKITLECSQTMGHDKMYWYQQDPGMELHLIHYSYGVNSTEKGDLSSESTVSRIRTEHFPLTLESARPSHTSQYLCASSDPGGHSTDTQYFGPGTRLTVL.

The CDR3 bases are TGTGCCAGCAGTTTGATAGTGGGGGCCAACGTCCTGACTTTC. Translation gives CASSLIVGANVLTF. The chain links TRBV28 to TRBJ2-6; D unresolved. This CDR3 comprises 14 residues. With 3 bases removed from V and 4 bases from J, the gap between germline ends came to 7 bases. CDR1 MDHEN and CDR2 SYDVKM come from the germline V gene.

This clone has only a few counts. The genes are TRBV5-1 and TRBJ1-3; no firm D call. The length of the CDR3 is 16 residues. Germline CDR1 and CDR2: SGHRS and YFSETQ. The V gene lost 4 bases and the J gene lost 0 bases, with 14 bases spanning the gap. The CDR3 reads CASSNGEGNSGNTIYF. Written as DNA, the CDR3 is TGCGCCAGCAGCAATGGGGAGGGAAACTCTGGAAACACCATATATTTT. The complete variable domain, with remaining parts taken from reference TRBV5-1 and TRBJ1-3, reads KAGVTQTPRYLIKTRGQQVTLSCSPISGHRSVSWYQQTPGQGLQFLFEYFSETQRNKGNFPGRFSGRQFSNSRSEMNVSTLELGDSALYLCASSNGEGNSGNTIYFGEGSWLTVV.

This chain links TRBV2 with TRBJ2-7; 10 bases are a match to TRBD1. The CDR3 contains 15 residues. After removal of 8 bases from V and 4 bases from J, the junction contained 11 bases not matched to a gene. The V gene's germline CDR1 is SNHLY and CDR2 FYNNEI. The chain's CDR3 is CASHPDRGHSYEQYF. CDR3 DNA: TGTGCCAGCCATCCCGACAGGGGGCATTCGTACGAGCAGTACTTC.

This clone was counted once. The chain links TRBV27 to TRBJ2-7, with 8 bases fitting TRBD1. V trimming: 4 bases; J trimming: 4 bases; junction bases outside the gene matches: 12. CDR3 length: 16 residues. The germline V gene has CDR1 MNHEY and CDR2 SMNVEV (reference sequence). CDR3 coding DNA: TGTGCCAGCAGTTCCTGGACAGGGAACAACATTTACGAGCAGTACTTC. It encodes CASSSWTGNNIYEQYF.

In nucleotides, the CDR3 is TGTGCCAGCAGCTTGCCAAGGGACAGGGGAACGGGTGAGCAGTACTTC. Encoded protein: CASSLPRDRGTGEQYF. The rearrangement joins TRBV5-4 to TRBJ2-7; 10 nucleotides agree with TRBD1. The junction had 11 bases not matched to a gene; V was cut back by 1 base and J by 7 bases. The CDR3 extends over 16 amino acids. The germline CDR1 and CDR2 sequences are SGHNT and YYREEE (reference sequence).

The V gene is TRBV5-4, the J gene TRBJ2-1; possibly TRBD1 for D (7 bases). CDR3 size: 15 residues. CDR1 is SGHNT, CDR2 YYREEE, per germline (reference sequence). V was cut by 5 bases and J by 6 bases, with 18 bases left in between. The CDR3 coding sequence is TGTGCCAGCAGAACCGCGGCAGGGGGGACCAATGAGCAGTTCTTC. Amino acid sequence: CASRTAAGGTNEQFF.

The chain joins TRBV28 to TRBJ1-2; D gene ambiguous. Germline V gene lookup returns CDR1 MDHEN and CDR2 SYDVKM. CDR3 length: 11 residues. V was shortened by 8 bases and J by 4 bases, with 8 bases between the two germline ends. CDR3: CASRETYGYTF. CDR3 bases: TGTGCCAGCCGCGAAACCTATGGCTACACCTTC.

V usage is TRBV6-1 and J usage is TRBJ2-1, with D unresolved. Germline V gene data show CDR1 as MNHNS and CDR2 as SASEGT. The V end was cut by 1 base, the J end by 5 bases, with 6 bases between. The CDR3 loop spans 13 amino acids. This CDR3 reads CASSEDRDNEQFF. The CDR3 nucleotides are TGTGCCAGCAGTGAAGACCGGGACAATGAGCAGTTCTTC.

This chain connects TRBV10-2 to TRBJ2-2; tentatively, D is TRBD1 (6 bases). Germline loops: CDR1 WSHSY, CDR2 SAAADI. V lost 8 bases and J 6 bases, leaving 19 bases between the germline ends. This CDR3 has 15 residues. The CDR3 protein is CASCDFQGWAGELFF. For the CDR3, the DNA is TGCGCCAGCTGCGACTTCCAGGGGTGGGCCGGGGAGCTGTTTTTT.

V usage is TRBV19 and J usage is TRBJ1-5, with 7 bases lining up with TRBD1. Unmatched junction bases numbered 7, after V lost 7 bases and J lost 1 base. Germline V gives CDR1 LNHDA, CDR2 SQIVND (reference sequence). The length of the CDR3 is 15 residues. The CDR3 loop reads CASNPLGQSNQPQHF. The CDR3 nucleotides are TGTGCCAGTAACCCCCTGGGACAGAGCAATCAGCCCCAGCATTTT.

This chain uses TRBV7-3 with TRBJ2-1; weak D call: TRBD2 (6 bases). V was cut by 2 bases and J by 9 bases, with 14 bases left in between. Germline CDR1 SGHTA, CDR2 FQGTGA. There are 14 residues in the CDR3. CDR3 nucleotide sequence: TGTGCCAGCAGCTTAGCGAGGGGAGGAAGTGAGCAGTTCTTC. Encoded protein: CASSLARGGSEQFF. Looking up the rest from reference TRBV7-3 and TRBJ2-1 gives the full variable domain: GAGVSQTPSNKVTEKGKYVELRCDPISGHTALYWYRQSLGQGPEFLIYFQGTGAADDSGLPNDRFFAVRPEGSVSTLKIQRTERGDSAVYLCASSLARGGSEQFFGPGTRLTVL.

This clone was counted a few times. V and J are TRBV28 and TRBJ1-2, with 11 bases fitting TRBD1. This CDR3 spans 16 amino acids. The germline V gene encodes CDR1 MDHEN and CDR2 SYDVKM. The junction had 9 bases not matched to a gene; V was cut back by 5 bases and J by 4 bases. CDR3 sequence: CASSPARTGGTYGYTF. CDR3 in DNA: TGTGCCAGCAGTCCCGCGAGGACAGGGGGCACCTATGGCTACACCTTC.

The gene calls are TRBV7-8 and TRBJ1-5; 9 bases match TRBD1. With 6 bases clipped from V and 0 bases from J, the junction kept 15 bases outside the gene matches. This CDR3 has 19 amino acids. Germline CDR1 reads SGHVS; CDR2 reads FQNEAQ. The CDR3 bases are TGTGCCAGCAGATCACAGGGGGCTTCCATAGATATTAGCAATCAGCCCCAGCATTTT. Protein sequence: CASRSQGASIDISNQPQHF.